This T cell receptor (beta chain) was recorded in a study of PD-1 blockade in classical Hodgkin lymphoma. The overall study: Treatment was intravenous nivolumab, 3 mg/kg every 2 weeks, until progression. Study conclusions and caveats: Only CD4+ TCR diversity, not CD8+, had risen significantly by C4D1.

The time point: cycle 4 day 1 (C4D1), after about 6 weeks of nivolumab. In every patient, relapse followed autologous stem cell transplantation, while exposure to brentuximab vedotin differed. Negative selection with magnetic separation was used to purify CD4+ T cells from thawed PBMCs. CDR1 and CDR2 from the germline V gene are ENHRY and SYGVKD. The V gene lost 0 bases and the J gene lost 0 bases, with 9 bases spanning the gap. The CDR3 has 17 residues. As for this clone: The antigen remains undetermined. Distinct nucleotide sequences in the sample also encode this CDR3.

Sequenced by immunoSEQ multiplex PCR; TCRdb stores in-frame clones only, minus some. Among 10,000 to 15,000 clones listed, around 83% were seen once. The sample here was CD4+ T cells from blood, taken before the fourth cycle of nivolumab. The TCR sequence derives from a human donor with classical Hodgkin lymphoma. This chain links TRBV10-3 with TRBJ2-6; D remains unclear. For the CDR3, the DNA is TGTGCCATCAGTGAGTCGAATCTTAACTCTGGGGCCAACGTCCTGACTTTC. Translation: CAISESNLNSGANVLTF.